A single TCR beta chain is shown here with its context. The antigen is undetermined. Per germline, CDR1 SGDLS and CDR2 YYNGEE. The V end was cut by 2 bases, the J end by 1 base, with 9 bases between. The CDR3 loop spans 15 amino acids. TCRdb independently ran MiXCR on the 5' RACE reads; one entry per CDR3 protein. The table has fewer than 500,000 distinct CDR3 sequences, 20% to 30% seen once. The source of the sample is a study of CD8 T cells in ankylosing spondylitis. Overall study results and limits: One TCR beta motif, made up of seven to nine highly homologous variants, appeared characteristic of ankylosing spondylitis blood.

The TCR sequence derives from a male donor with ankylosing spondylitis. The chain uses TRBV9 and TRBJ2-2; D is possibly TRBD2 (5 bases). Sequenced sample: blood, either unsorted or a sorted T cell fraction (not recorded which). The CDR3 protein is CASSVMSGNTGELFF. CDR3 nucleotide sequence: TGTGCCAGCAGCGTTATGAGCGGGAACACCGGGGAGCTGTTTTTT.